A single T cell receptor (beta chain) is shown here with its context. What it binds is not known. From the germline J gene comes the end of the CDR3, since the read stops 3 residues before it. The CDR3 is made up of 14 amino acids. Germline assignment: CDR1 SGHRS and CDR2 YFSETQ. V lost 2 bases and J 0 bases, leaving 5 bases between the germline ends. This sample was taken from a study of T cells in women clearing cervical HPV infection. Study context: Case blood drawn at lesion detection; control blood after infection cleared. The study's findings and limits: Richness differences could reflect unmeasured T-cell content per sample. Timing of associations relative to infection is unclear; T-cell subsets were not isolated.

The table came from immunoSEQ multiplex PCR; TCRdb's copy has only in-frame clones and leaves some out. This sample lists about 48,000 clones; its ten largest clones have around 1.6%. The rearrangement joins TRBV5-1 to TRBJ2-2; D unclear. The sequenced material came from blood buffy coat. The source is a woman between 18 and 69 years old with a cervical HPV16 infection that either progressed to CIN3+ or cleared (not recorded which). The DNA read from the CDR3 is TGCGCCAGCAGCTTTGGCTCGAACACCGGGGAG. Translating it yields CASSFGSNTGE. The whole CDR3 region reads CASSFGSNTGELFF.